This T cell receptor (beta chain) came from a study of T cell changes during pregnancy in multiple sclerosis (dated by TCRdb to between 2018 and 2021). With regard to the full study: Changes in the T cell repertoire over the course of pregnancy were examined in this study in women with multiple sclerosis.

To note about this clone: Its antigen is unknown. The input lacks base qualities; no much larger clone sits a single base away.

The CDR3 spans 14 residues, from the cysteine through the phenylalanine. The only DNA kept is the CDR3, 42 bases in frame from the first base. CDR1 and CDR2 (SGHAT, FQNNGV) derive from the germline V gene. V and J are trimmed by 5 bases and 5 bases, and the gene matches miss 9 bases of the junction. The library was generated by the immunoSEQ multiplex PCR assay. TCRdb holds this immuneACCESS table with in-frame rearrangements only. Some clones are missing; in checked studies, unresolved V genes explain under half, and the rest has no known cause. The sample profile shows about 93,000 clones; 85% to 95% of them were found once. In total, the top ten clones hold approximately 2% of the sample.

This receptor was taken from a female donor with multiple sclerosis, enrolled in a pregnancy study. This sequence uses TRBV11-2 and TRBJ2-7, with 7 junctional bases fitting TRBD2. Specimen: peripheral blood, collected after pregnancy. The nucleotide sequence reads TGTGCCAGCAGCCCCAACTGGGGGGGGGACGAGCAGTACTTC. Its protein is CASSPNWGGDEQYF.